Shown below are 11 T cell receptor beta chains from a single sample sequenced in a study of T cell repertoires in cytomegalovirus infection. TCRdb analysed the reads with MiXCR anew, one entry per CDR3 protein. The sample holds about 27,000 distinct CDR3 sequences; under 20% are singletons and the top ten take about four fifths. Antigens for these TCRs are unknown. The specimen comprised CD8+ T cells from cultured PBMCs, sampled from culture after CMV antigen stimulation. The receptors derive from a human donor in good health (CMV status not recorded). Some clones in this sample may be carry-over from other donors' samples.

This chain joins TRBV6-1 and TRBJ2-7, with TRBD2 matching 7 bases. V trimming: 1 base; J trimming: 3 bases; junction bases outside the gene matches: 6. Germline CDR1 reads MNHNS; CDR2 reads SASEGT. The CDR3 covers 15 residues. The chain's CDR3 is CASSEGAGAYYEQYF. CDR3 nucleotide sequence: TGTGCCAGCAGTGAAGGGGCGGGAGCTTACTACGAGCAGTACTTC.

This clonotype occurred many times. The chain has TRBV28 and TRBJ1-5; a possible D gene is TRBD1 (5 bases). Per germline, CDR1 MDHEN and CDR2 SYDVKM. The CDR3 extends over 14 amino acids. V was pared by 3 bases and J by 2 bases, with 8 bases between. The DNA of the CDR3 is TGTGCCAGCAGTTTCAGGGTTGGCAATCAGCCCCAGCATTTT. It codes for CASSFRVGNQPQHF.

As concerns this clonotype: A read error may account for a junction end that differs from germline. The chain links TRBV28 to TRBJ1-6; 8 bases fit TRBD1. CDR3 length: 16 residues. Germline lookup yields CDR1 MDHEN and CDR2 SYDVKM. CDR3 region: CASRPGQGSNNSSLHF. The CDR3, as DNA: TGTGCCAGCAGACCCGGACAGGGTTCCAATAATTCATCCCTCCACTTT.

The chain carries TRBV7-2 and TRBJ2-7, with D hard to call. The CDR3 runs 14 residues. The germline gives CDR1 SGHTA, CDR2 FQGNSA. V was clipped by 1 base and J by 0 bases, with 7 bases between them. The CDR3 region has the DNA TGTGCCAGCAGCTTAGTACCATCCTCCTACGAGCAGTACTTC. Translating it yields CASSLVPSSYEQYF. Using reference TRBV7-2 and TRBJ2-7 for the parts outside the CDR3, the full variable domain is GAGVSQSPSNKVTEKGKDVELRCDPISGHTALYWYRQSLGQGLEFLIYFQGNSAPDKSGLPSDRFSAERTGGSVSTLTIQRTQQEDSAVYLCASSLVPSSYEQYFGPGTRLTVT.

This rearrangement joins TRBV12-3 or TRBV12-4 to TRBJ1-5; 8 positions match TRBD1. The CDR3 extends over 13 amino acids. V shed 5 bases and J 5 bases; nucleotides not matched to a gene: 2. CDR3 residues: CASSPGGHQPQHF. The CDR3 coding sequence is TGTGCCAGCAGTCCAGGGGGCCATCAGCCCCAGCATTTT.

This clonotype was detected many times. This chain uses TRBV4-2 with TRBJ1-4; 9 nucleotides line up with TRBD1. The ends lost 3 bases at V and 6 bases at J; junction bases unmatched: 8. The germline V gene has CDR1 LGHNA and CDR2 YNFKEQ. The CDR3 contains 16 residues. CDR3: CASSQVHRGLDEKLFF. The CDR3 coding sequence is TGTGCCAGCAGCCAGGTACACAGGGGGCTGGATGAAAAACTGTTTTTT.

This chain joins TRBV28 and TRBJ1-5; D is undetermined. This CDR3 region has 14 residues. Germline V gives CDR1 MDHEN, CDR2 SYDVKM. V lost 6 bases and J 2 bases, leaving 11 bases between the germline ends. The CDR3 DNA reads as TGTGCCAGCAGACGGCGGGGTGGCAATCAGCCCCAGCATTTT. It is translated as CASRRRGGNQPQHF.

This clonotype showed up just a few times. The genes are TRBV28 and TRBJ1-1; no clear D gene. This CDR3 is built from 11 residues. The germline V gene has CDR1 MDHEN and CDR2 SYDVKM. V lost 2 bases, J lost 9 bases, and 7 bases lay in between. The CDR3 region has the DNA TGTGCCAGCAGTTTAGGACTCCAAGCTTTCTTT. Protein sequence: CASSLGLQAFF.

CDR3 sequence: CASRGVGNTGELFF. Here the CDR3 DNA reads TGTGCCAGCAGAGGGGTTGGGAACACCGGGGAGCTGTTTTTT. The chain joins TRBV27 to TRBJ2-2, with D possibly TRBD1 on 5 matching bases. The CDR3 covers 14 residues. V was trimmed by 6 bases and J by 1 base, leaving 9 bases between them. CDR1 MNHEY and CDR2 SMNVEV come from the germline V gene (reference sequence).

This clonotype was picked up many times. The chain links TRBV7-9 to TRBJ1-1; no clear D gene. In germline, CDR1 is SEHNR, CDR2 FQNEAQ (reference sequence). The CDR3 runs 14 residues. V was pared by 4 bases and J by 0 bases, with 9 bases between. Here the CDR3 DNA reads TGTGCCAGCAGCTCAGACGGGGTGAACACTGAAGCTTTCTTT. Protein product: CASSSDGVNTEAFF.

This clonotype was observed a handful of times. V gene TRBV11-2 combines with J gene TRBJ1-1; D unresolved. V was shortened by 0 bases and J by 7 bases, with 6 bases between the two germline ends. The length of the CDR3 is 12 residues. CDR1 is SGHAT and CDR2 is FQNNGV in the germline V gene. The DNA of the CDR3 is TGTGCCAGCAGCTTAGAGGGAATTGAAGCTTTCTTT. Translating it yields CASSLEGIEAFF.